This TCR beta chain was sequenced in a study of identical twins. Overall study findings and caveats: Excess sharing by twins proved weaker in beta out-of-frame sequences.

Template switching, a step in the protocol, added a universal primer site, and cDNA carried unique molecular identifiers. One entry per CDR3 protein, called by TCRdb with MiXCR from the 5' RACE reads. The sample yields 350,000 to 400,000 distinct CDR3 sequences, 7% to 9.5% seen once. Remarks on this clonotype: The antigen is unknown.

The V end lost 1 base, the J end lost 4 bases, and 7 bases lay between the germline ends. This CDR3 is built from 13 residues. J is TRBJ1-2 and V is TRBV12-3 or TRBV12-4; D is uncertain. The sequenced sample was naive T cells sorted from blood. The sequence was obtained from a woman aged 45 to 65 in good health. The CDR3 reads CASSLGNSYGYTF. For the CDR3, the DNA is TGTGCCAGCAGTTTAGGGAACTCCTATGGCTACACCTTC.